This T cell receptor (beta chain) comes out of a study of T cell clonotyping in hematopoietic cell transplantation. As to this clone: What it recognizes is unknown.

Whole-study findings and limits: No sorting was done, leaving CD4 and CD8 contributions mixed. Few recipient clonotypes overlapped donors; over 97% were de novo at given depth. Pathologically expanded recipient clonotypes increased progressively from day 30 to day 180 as diversity fell.

Blood collection times were about day -28 and days 30, 100, 180 posttransplant. The protocol was immunoSEQ multiplex PCR, while the TCRdb copy is restricted to in-frame clones and leaves out a portion. Of about 9,300 clones listed, roughly nine tenths are singletons. This TCR derives from a human patient who had an allogeneic stem cell transplant, so the T cells may come from the graft donor. The donor label of this sample is uncertain. Some clones in this sample may be carry-over from other donors' samples. The sequencing here drew on PBMCs, taken 180 days after allogeneic stem cell transplant.

The CDR3 region has the DNA TGTGCCAGCAGCTTAGAAAGGGGGGGCGGAACCTACGAGCAGTACTTC. Its protein product is CASSLERGGGTYEQYF. The chain joins TRBV7-8 to TRBJ2-7; a possible D gene is TRBD2 (7 bases). The CDR3 runs 16 residues. Between the trimmed V and J ends, which lost 1 base and 2 bases, there was a span of 15 bases. Germline CDR1 and CDR2: SGHVS and FQNEAQ. The whole variable domain, filled in from reference TRBV7-8 and TRBJ2-7, reads GAGVSQSPRYKVAKRGQDVALRCDPISGHVSLFWYQQALGQGPEFLTYFQNEAQLDKSGLPSDRFFAERPEGSVSTLKIQRTQQEDSAVYLCASSLERGGGTYEQYFGPGTRLTVT.